Below are 25 T cell receptor beta chains sequenced from a single sample in a study of cytomegalovirus exposure and HLA in healthy donors. PCR involved 60 Vbeta and 13 Jbeta primers. This table comes from immunoSEQ multiplex PCR, and its TCRdb copy is limited to in-frame clones, with some not included. The sample shows roughly 120,000 clones, around 74% of them seen only once. The sample taken for sequencing was PBMCs. All receptors derive from a woman aged 18-29 years in good health and CMV-seronegative.

Concerning this clone: At the DNA level, this CDR3 is encoded by other sequences in the same sample as well. The CDR3 region has the DNA TGTGCCAGCAGCTGGGGACAGGATCAGCCCCAGCATTTT. Translating gives CASSWGQDQPQHF. The chain employs TRBV7-2 and TRBJ1-5, with 8 bases fitting TRBD1. Germline CDR1 and CDR2: SGHTA and FQGNSA. This CDR3 contains 13 residues. V shed 4 bases, J shed 5 bases, and the junction held 1 base outside the gene matches.

The CDR3 sequence: CASSLVQSNTEAFF. As DNA, the CDR3 is TGTGCCAGCAGCTTAGTACAGTCGAACACTGAAGCTTTCTTT. The chain uses TRBV7-8 and TRBJ1-1; no definite D call. Germline-derived CDR1 and CDR2 are SGHVS and FQNEAQ. V was trimmed by 1 base and J by 1 base, leaving 7 bases between them. The CDR3 extends over 14 amino acids.

The V gene is TRBV9, the J gene TRBJ1-2; D ambiguous. With 3 bases removed from V and 4 bases from J, the gap between germline ends came to 10 bases. Germline V gives CDR1 SGDLS, CDR2 YYNGEE. The CDR3 spans 13 residues. CDR3 bases: TGTGCCAGCAGCGGACAATTGGGCTATGGCTACACCTTC. This gives the protein CASSGQLGYGYTF.

This sequence joins TRBV19 and TRBJ1-2; TRBD1 agrees at 8 bases. This CDR3 comprises 12 residues. CDR1 is LNHDA, CDR2 SQIVND, per germline (reference sequence). The trim removed 7 bases at V and 6 bases at J, leaving 4 bases unmatched. CDR3 protein: CASTWTGNGYTF. The CDR3 nucleotides read TGTGCCAGTACTTGGACAGGGAATGGCTACACCTTC.

V is TRBV28 and J is TRBJ1-2; unclear D gene. The CDR3 has 13 residues. Trimming took 6 bases from V and 3 from J, leaving 11 bases between them. The germline CDR1 and CDR2 sequences are MDHEN and SYDVKM. The CDR3 region is CASSLFQYYGYTF. The CDR3 coding sequence is TGTGCCAGCAGCCTTTTCCAGTACTATGGCTACACCTTC.

This chain uses TRBV6-5 with TRBJ2-5; a possible D gene is TRBD2 (5 bases). Trimming took 8 bases from V and 3 from J, leaving 13 bases between them. Germline values: CDR1 MNHEY, CDR2 SVGAGI. This CDR3 has 13 amino acids. CDR3 sequence: CASARIGEETQYF. The CDR3 DNA follows: TGTGCCAGCGCCCGAATCGGGGAAGAGACCCAGTACTTC.

This clone is a singleton in its sample. This chain links TRBV28 with TRBJ2-7; 9 bases agree with TRBD1. Germline CDR1 is MDHEN and CDR2 is SYDVKM. This CDR3 region has 15 residues. The J segment lost 6 bases and the V segment lost 6 bases, leaving 12 bases of the junction unmatched. As DNA, the CDR3 is TGTGCCAGCAGCCCCGCCGGGACAGGGTTGAGCGAGCAGTACTTC. It encodes CASSPAGTGLSEQYF.

This clone has a handful of counts. The CDR3 sequence is CASKTAGTEAFF. In DNA, the CDR3 is TGTGCCAGCAAAACTGCCGGGACTGAAGCTTTCTTT. The rearrangement joins TRBV28 to TRBJ1-1; D gene uncertain. The CDR3 runs to 12 residues. With 7 bases removed from V and 5 bases from J, the gap between germline ends came to 11 bases. Per the germline V gene, CDR1 is MDHEN and CDR2 is SYDVKM.

The J gene is TRBJ1-4, the V gene TRBV29-1; the match to TRBD1 covers 8 bases. This CDR3 has 13 amino acids. Germline assignment: CDR1 SQVTM and CDR2 ANQGSEA. The ends lost 7 bases at V and 8 bases at J; junction bases unmatched: 9. In DNA, the CDR3 is TGCAGCGGAAGACAGGGGATAGGCGAAAAACTGTTTTTT. As protein: CSGRQGIGEKLFF.

The chain links TRBV5-1 to TRBJ1-3; the D gene is possibly TRBD1 (6 bases). This CDR3 region has 16 residues. The V end was cut by 0 bases, the J end by 0 bases, with 10 bases between. Germline V gene data show CDR1 as SGHRS and CDR2 as YFSETQ. The CDR3 is CASSLAGGHSGNTIYF. CDR3 in DNA: TGCGCCAGCAGCTTGGCCGGGGGGCACTCTGGAAACACCATATATTTT.

The chain joins TRBV4-1 to TRBJ2-7; 10 positions match TRBD1. Germline values: CDR1 MGHRA, CDR2 YSYEKL. J gave up 1 base and V 3 bases, and 0 bases lay outside the gene matches. The CDR3 runs 14 residues. This CDR3 reads CASSQGQGSYEQYF. DNA for the CDR3: TGCGCCAGCAGCCAGGGACAGGGGTCCTACGAGCAGTACTTC.

The gene calls are TRBV5-1 and TRBJ2-5; D not resolved. The V end was cut by 4 bases, the J end by 4 bases, with 11 bases between. In germline, CDR1 is SGHRS, CDR2 YFSETQ. The CDR3 is 13 amino acids. The CDR3 sequence: CASSASPGETQYF. The DNA of the CDR3 is TGCGCCAGCAGCGCCAGTCCGGGAGAGACCCAGTACTTC.

This sequence joins TRBV5-4 and TRBJ2-7, with 7 bases matching TRBD2. CDR1 is SGHNT, CDR2 YYREEE, per germline (reference sequence). The CDR3 contains 15 residues. J was trimmed by 2 bases and V by 3 bases; bases with no gene match: 8. In DNA form, the CDR3 reads TGTGCCAGCAGCTCTCGGGGGGTAGGCGCCTACGAGCAGTACTTC. Translation: CASSSRGVGAYEQYF.

This chain connects TRBV28 to TRBJ1-6; D not certain. Germline V gene sequence: CDR1 MDHEN, CDR2 SYDVKM. V was shortened by 6 bases and J by 0 bases, with 12 bases between the two germline ends. The CDR3 extends over 16 amino acids. The CDR3 is CASSPGLSSYNSPLHF. CDR3 sequence (DNA): TGTGCCAGCAGCCCCGGTTTGAGCTCCTATAATTCACCCCTCCACTTT. The entire variable domain, with the rest obtained from reference TRBV28 and TRBJ1-6, is as follows: DVKVTQSSRYLVKRTGEKVFLECVQDMDHENMFWYRQDPGLGLRLIYFSYDVKMKEKGDIPEGYSVSREKKERFSLILESASTNQTSMYLCASSPGLSSYNSPLHFGNGTRLTVT.

This chain links TRBV12-5 with TRBJ1-1; D is possibly TRBD1 (6 bases). Germline V lookup: CDR1 LGHNT, CDR2 FRNRAP. V dropped 2 bases and J dropped 1 base, with 11 bases sitting between them. The CDR3 totals 15 residues. DNA for the CDR3: TGTGCTAGTGGTTTGATCCTAGGGGGGAACACTGAAGCTTTCTTT. This sequence encodes CASGLILGGNTEAFF.

V gene TRBV7-2 combines with J gene TRBJ1-1; D gene uncertain. This CDR3 has 13 residues. Germline V gene data show CDR1 as SGHTA and CDR2 as FQGNSA. The ends were cut back, 5 bases at V and 4 bases at J, with 11 bases in the middle. This CDR3 reads CASSPYQSTEAFF. Here the CDR3 DNA reads TGTGCCAGCAGCCCCTACCAAAGCACTGAAGCTTTCTTT.

The chain joins TRBV5-1 to TRBJ2-1, with a possible D match to TRBD2 (6 bases). Trimming pared 5 bases from V and 6 bases from J, leaving 18 bases between. The CDR3 is 15 residues long. Germline V gives CDR1 SGHRS, CDR2 YFSETQ. CDR3 residues: CASRSFQGGTNEQFF. DNA for the CDR3: TGCGCCAGCAGATCGTTTCAGGGAGGTACCAATGAGCAGTTCTTC.

J is TRBJ1-1 and V is TRBV2; D uncertain. Germline V gene sequence: CDR1 SNHLY, CDR2 FYNNEI. V lost 4 bases to trimming and J lost 7 bases, with 10 bases between them. This CDR3 region has 12 residues. The CDR3: CASSGVAFEAFF. DNA of the CDR3: TGTGCCAGCAGTGGAGTAGCTTTTGAAGCTTTCTTT.

The chain employs TRBV6-1 and TRBJ1-6; TRBD1 agrees at 7 bases. Germline-derived CDR1 and CDR2 are MNHNS and SASEGT. J lost 10 bases, V lost 5 bases, and 8 bases had no gene match. This CDR3 is built from 14 residues. The CDR3 DNA reads TGTGCCAGCAGTCGCGACAGGGATCGGTCACCCCTCCACTTT. Protein: CASSRDRDRSPLHF.

This chain links TRBV10-3 with TRBJ2-7, with D perhaps TRBD1 (5 bases). Germline CDR1 ENHRY, CDR2 SYGVKD. V was trimmed by 4 bases and J by 3 bases, leaving 10 bases between them. The CDR3 consists of 13 residues. The CDR3 loop is CAISVFDSYEQYF. CDR3 nucleotide sequence: TGTGCCATCAGTGTATTTGACAGCTACGAGCAGTACTTC.

V gene TRBV28 combines with J gene TRBJ1-5, with TRBD1 matching 10 bases. Germline CDR1 and CDR2: MDHEN and SYDVKM. V lost 5 bases to trimming and J lost 4 bases; unmatched junction nucleotides: 8. The CDR3 sequence is 16 residues long. CDR3 sequence reads: CASSGETGGWNQPQHF. The CDR3 nucleotides are TGTGCCAGCAGTGGAGAGACAGGGGGCTGGAATCAGCCCCAGCATTTT.

The V call is TRBV6-1, the J call TRBJ1-2; 12 bases fit TRBD1. The CDR3 consists of 14 residues. Germline V gene lookup returns CDR1 MNHNS and CDR2 SASEGT. V lost 6 bases and J lost 8; bases outside the gene matches: 7. In DNA, the CDR3 is TGTGCCAGCAGCTGGGACAGGGGGCTGGAGGGCTACACCTTC. Protein sequence: CASSWDRGLEGYTF.

This rearrangement joins TRBV10-1 to TRBJ1-1; 7 nucleotides align to TRBD1. CDR3 length: 17 residues. J gave up 0 bases and V 3 bases, and 10 bases lay outside the gene matches. Per the germline V gene, CDR1 is WNHNN and CDR2 is SYGVQD (reference sequence). The CDR3 is CASSDMMGTALNTEAFF. The CDR3 DNA follows: TGCGCCAGCAGTGACATGATGGGGACAGCCTTGAACACTGAAGCTTTCTTT.

The genes are TRBV28 and TRBJ2-7; no firm D call. The V gene lost 6 bases and the J gene lost 1 base, with 19 bases spanning the gap. CDR3 size: 16 residues. From germline, CDR1 is MDHEN and CDR2 SYDVKM. CDR3 residues: CASRPAVSVASYEQYF. The CDR3 DNA reads TGTGCCAGCAGGCCAGCAGTTTCCGTAGCTTCCTACGAGCAGTACTTC.

This clone was observed a handful of times. This chain joins TRBV7-2 and TRBJ1-1; 7 bases are a match to TRBD1. This CDR3 comprises 15 residues. Losses at the gene ends were 3 bases for V and 4 bases for J; bases not matched to a gene: 8. The V gene's germline CDR1 is SGHTA and CDR2 FQGNSA. CDR3 residues: CASSFTGTEGTEAFF. The CDR3 DNA follows: TGTGCCAGCAGCTTTACCGGGACAGAGGGCACTGAAGCTTTCTTT.